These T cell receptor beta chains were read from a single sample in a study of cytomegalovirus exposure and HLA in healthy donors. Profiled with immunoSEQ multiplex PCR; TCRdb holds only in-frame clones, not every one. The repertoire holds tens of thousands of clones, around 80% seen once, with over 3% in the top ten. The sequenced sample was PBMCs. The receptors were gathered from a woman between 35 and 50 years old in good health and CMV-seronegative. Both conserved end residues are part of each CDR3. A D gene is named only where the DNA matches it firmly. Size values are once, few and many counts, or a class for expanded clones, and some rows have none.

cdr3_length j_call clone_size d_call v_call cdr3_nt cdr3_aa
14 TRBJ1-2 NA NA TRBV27 TGTGCCAGCAGTCAACAGGGAGCCAACTATGGCTACACCTTC CASSQQGANYGYTF
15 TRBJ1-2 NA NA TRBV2 TGTGCCAGCAGTGAAGCGGGAGGCGGGGGCTATGGCTACACCTTC CASSEAGGGGYGYTF
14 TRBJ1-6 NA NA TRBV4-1 TGCGCCAGCAGCCAAAACCAGGGTAATTCACCCCTCCACTTT CASSQNQGNSPLHF
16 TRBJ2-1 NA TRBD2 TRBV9 TGTGCCAGCAGCGCCGCGCTAGCGGGAGCCTACAATGAGCAGTTCTTC CASSAALAGAYNEQFF
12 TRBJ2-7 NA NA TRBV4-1 TGCGCCAGCAGCCAGACAGGCGTCGAGCAGTACTTC CASSQTGVEQYF
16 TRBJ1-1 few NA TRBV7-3 TGTGCCAGCAGCTTAACGGGGACTGACGGGAACACTGAAGCTTTCTTT CASSLTGTDGNTEAFF
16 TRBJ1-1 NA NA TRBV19 TGTGCCAGTAGTTTCTCGGCGAGGGCGGGGCGTACTGAAGCTTTCTTT CASSFSARAGRTEAFF
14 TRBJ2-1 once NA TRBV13 TGTGCCAGCAGCCCGCGGGCCTTTTACAATGAGCAGTTCTTC CASSPRAFYNEQFF
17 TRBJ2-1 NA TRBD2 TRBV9 TGTGCCAGCAGTCCAAGCCTAGCGGGAGGCGCCTACAATGAGCAGTTCTTC CASSPSLAGGAYNEQFF
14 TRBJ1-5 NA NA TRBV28 TGTGCCAGCCGAGGTGACAGTAGCAATCAGCCCCAGCATTTT CASRGDSSNQPQHF
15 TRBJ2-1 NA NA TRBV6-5 TGTGCCAGCAGCCCTAGCGCCCGCTCCTACAATGAGCAGTTCTTC CASSPSARSYNEQFF
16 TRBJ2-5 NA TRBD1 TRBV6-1 TGTGCCAGCAGTGAATTGGGACAGGGACGATTGGAGACCCAGTACTTC CASSELGQGRLETQYF
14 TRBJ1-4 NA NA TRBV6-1 TGTGCCAGCAGTGTAAGGGAGCCGGATGAAAAACTGTTTTTT CASSVREPDEKLFF
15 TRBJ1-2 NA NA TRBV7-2 TGTGCCAGCAGCGGAGTCTCATCTCCCTCGGGAGGCTACACCTTC CASSGVSSPSGGYTF
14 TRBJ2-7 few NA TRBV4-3 TGCGCCAGCAGCCAAGATTCTAGGTCGTACGAGCAGTACTTC CASSQDSRSYEQYF
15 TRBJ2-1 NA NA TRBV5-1 TGCGCCAGCAGCCCCGCCAGCGGAATCCACAATGAGCAGTTCTTC CASSPASGIHNEQFF
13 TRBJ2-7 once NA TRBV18 TGTGCCAGCTCACGGGGGCCTACCTACGAGCAGTACTTC CASSRGPTYEQYF
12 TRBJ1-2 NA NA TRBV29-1 TGCAGCGTTGTCGGCAGGGACTATGGCTACACCTTC CSVVGRDYGYTF
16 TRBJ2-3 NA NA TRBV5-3 TGTGCCAGAAGTTTGAGTCTAGACCCTAGCACAGATACGCAGTATTTT CARSLSLDPSTDTQYF
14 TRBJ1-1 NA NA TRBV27 TGTGCCAGCAGCGCAGGGGTCGCGGGCACTGAAGCTTTCTTT CASSAGVAGTEAFF
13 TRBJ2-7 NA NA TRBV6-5 TGTGCCAGCAGTTACTCCACCAGGTACGAGCAGTACTTC CASSYSTRYEQYF
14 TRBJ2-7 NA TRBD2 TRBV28 TGTGCCAGCAGTTTAGCTAGCGGGAGCGACGAGCAGTACTTC CASSLASGSDEQYF
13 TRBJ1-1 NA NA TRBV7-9 TGTGCCAGCAGCTTGGGAGGGGCCACTGAAGCTTTCTTT CASSLGGATEAFF